The 30 T cell receptor beta chains below were found in one sample sequenced in a study of control samples from healthy donors and cancer patients. The method was immunoSEQ multiplex PCR; TCRdb's version includes in-frame clones alone and lacks a portion of them. The repertoire has approximately 69,000 clones, approximately 89% of them found once; the top ten carry around 5.5%. What was sequenced was PBMCs. The receptors were gathered from a man between 60 and 75 years old with colorectal cancer.

The rearrangement links TRBV27 to TRBJ2-7, with no clear D. The V gene lost 4 bases and the J gene lost 0 bases, with 10 bases spanning the gap. There are 14 residues in the CDR3. Germline lookup yields CDR1 MNHEY and CDR2 SMNVEV (reference sequence). The CDR3 nucleotides are TGTGCCAGCAGTTACCCAGCCCTCTCCTACGAGCAGTACTTC. Protein product: CASSYPALSYEQYF.

The chain links TRBV11-2 to TRBJ2-1, with TRBD2 matching over 9 bases. Germline V lookup: CDR1 SGHAT, CDR2 FQNNGV. V was pared by 0 bases and J by 9 bases, with 6 bases of the junction left unmatched. This CDR3 comprises 15 residues. This CDR3 is CASSLEWRGGIEQFF. The CDR3 bases are TGTGCCAGCAGCTTAGAATGGCGGGGGGGCATTGAGCAGTTCTTC.

The CDR3 spells CASSLIAGGSTDTQYF. In DNA, the CDR3 is TGCGCCAGCAGTCTCATAGCGGGGGGTTCAACAGATACGCAGTATTTT. V is TRBV5-1 and J is TRBJ2-3; 10 bases are shared with TRBD2. Germline V gene data show CDR1 as SGHRS and CDR2 as YFSETQ. The CDR3 runs 16 residues. V was clipped by 5 bases and J by 3 bases; unmatched bases: 9.

The CDR3 coding sequence is TGCGCCAGCAGCTCCCAGGGGGAGGTTTACGAGCAGTACTTC. Translated, it gives CASSSQGEVYEQYF. The V and J genes are TRBV5-1 and TRBJ2-7, with TRBD1 as a possible D gene (7 bases). Germline CDR1 is SGHRS and CDR2 is YFSETQ. The CDR3 contains 14 residues. The V gene lost 3 bases and the J gene lost 4 bases, with 14 bases spanning the gap.

CDR3 in amino acids: CASSLEQGGNYGYTF. In DNA, the CDR3 is TGTGCCAGCAGCTTGGAGCAGGGGGGTAACTATGGCTACACCTTC. This sequence joins TRBV5-4 and TRBJ1-2; 7 nucleotides align to TRBD1. Trimming at V came to 0 bases and at J to 1 base, leaving 3 bases not matched to a gene. This CDR3 is built from 15 residues. Per the germline V gene, CDR1 is SGHNT and CDR2 is YYREEE (reference sequence).

In its sample, this clone was seen once. This chain joins TRBV10-2 and TRBJ1-4, with D unresolved. The germline V and J ends were trimmed by 0 bases and 7 bases, with 12 bases remaining between them. The germline CDR1 and CDR2 sequences are WSHSY and SAAADI. CDR3 length: 15 residues. Here the CDR3 DNA reads TGCGCCAGCAGTGAGTCGGCAGGACGAAGTGAAAAACTGTTTTTT. Protein: CASSESAGRSEKLFF.

The CDR3 DNA sequence: TGCGCCAGCAGCTTCCCCGGACAGGGTGACGAGCAGTACTTC. Encoded protein: CASSFPGQGDEQYF. The chain uses TRBV5-1 and TRBJ2-7; TRBD1 aligns across 8 bases. The CDR3 has 14 residues. The J segment lost 5 bases and the V segment lost 2 bases, leaving 6 bases of the junction unmatched. From germline, CDR1 is SGHRS and CDR2 YFSETQ.

V usage is TRBV11-2 and J usage is TRBJ1-4, with D hard to call. V was shortened by 5 bases and J by 7 bases, with 11 bases between the two germline ends. Germline V gene data show CDR1 as SGHAT and CDR2 as FQNNGV. The CDR3 contains 13 residues. The chain's CDR3 is CASSAAAPEKLFF. The CDR3, as DNA: TGTGCCAGCAGCGCAGCGGCCCCTGAAAAACTGTTTTTT.

This clone was detected once. V and J are TRBV5-1 and TRBJ2-3, with 12 bases matching TRBD2. The CDR3 is made up of 16 amino acids. After removal of 4 bases from V and 4 bases from J, the junction contained 7 bases not matched to a gene. Germline-derived CDR1 and CDR2 are SGHRS and YFSETQ. The CDR3 loop reads CASSLASGGAADTQYF. DNA of the CDR3: TGCGCCAGCAGCCTGGCTAGCGGGGGGGCCGCAGATACGCAGTATTTT.

V and J are TRBV30 and TRBJ2-3; 7 positions agree with TRBD2. The germline V gene encodes CDR1 GTSNPN and CDR2 SVGIG (reference sequence). The CDR3 spans 13 residues. The junction had 7 bases not matched to a gene; V was cut back by 3 bases and J by 7 bases. In DNA form, the CDR3 reads TGTGCCTGGAGCGTCCCCGGGAGGTATACGCAGTATTTT. This translates into CAWSVPGRYTQYF.

This clone appeared a single time. The V and J genes are TRBV10-3 and TRBJ1-4; D gene ambiguous. Between the trimmed V and J ends, which lost 4 bases and 0 bases, there was a span of 9 bases. The CDR3 sequence is 15 residues long. Germline values: CDR1 ENHRY, CDR2 SYGVKD. This CDR3 reads CAISVEGTTNEKLFF. Here the CDR3 DNA reads TGTGCCATCAGTGTGGAAGGGACAACTAATGAAAAACTGTTTTTT.

CDR3 amino acids: CASSPRDRNTEAFF. CDR3 DNA sequence: TGTGCCAGCAGCCCCCGGGACAGGAACACTGAAGCTTTCTTT. The rearrangement joins TRBV3-1 (or the pseudogene TRBV3-2) to TRBJ1-1, with 7 positions matching TRBD1. Germline lookup yields CDR1 LGHDT and CDR2 YNNKEL (reference sequence). The V and J ends lost 4 bases and 1 base, in that order; junction bases with no gene match: 3. The CDR3 is made up of 14 amino acids.

The rearrangement links TRBV6-5 to TRBJ1-6; possibly TRBD1 for D (5 bases). Germline values: CDR1 MNHEY, CDR2 SVGAGI. Trimming removed 8 bases at V and 7 bases at J, with 12 bases between. This CDR3 spans 13 amino acids. The CDR3 nucleotides read TGTGCCAGCCGGGACCTGGGGAATTCACCCCTCCACTTT. Amino acids: CASRDLGNSPLHF.

The chain couples TRBV3-1 (or the pseudogene TRBV3-2) to TRBJ1-2; 9 nucleotides line up with TRBD1. With 2 bases clipped from V and 8 bases from J, the junction kept 6 bases outside the gene matches. The CDR3 covers 14 residues. The germline gives CDR1 LGHDT, CDR2 YNNKEL (reference sequence). Here the CDR3 reads CASSQSTGGWGYTF. CDR3 nucleotides: TGTGCCAGCAGCCAATCAACAGGGGGCTGGGGCTACACCTTC.

CDR3 sequence reads: CASSLGALAGPQETQYF. The CDR3 DNA follows: TGTGCCAGCAGCTTAGGCGCGCTAGCGGGGCCCCAAGAGACCCAGTACTTC. The chain uses TRBV7-6 and TRBJ2-5, with 9 bases lining up with TRBD2. Looked up from germline, CDR1 is SGHVS and CDR2 is FNYEAQ. This CDR3 comprises 17 residues. V shed 1 base, J shed 1 base, and the junction held 7 bases outside the gene matches.

The V and J genes are TRBV2 and TRBJ2-2; a weak D match, TRBD2 (5 bases). The V gene lost 5 bases and the J gene lost 1 base, with 11 bases spanning the gap. Germline lookup yields CDR1 SNHLY and CDR2 FYNNEI. The CDR3 totals 15 residues. The DNA of the CDR3 is TGTGCCAGCAGTCCTACGGGGATGAACACCGGGGAGCTGTTTTTT. It encodes CASSPTGMNTGELFF.

V and J are TRBV5-1 and TRBJ2-2; D uncertain. Per germline, CDR1 SGHRS and CDR2 YFSETQ. Trimming removed 6 bases at V and 0 bases at J, with 6 bases between. The CDR3 consists of 13 residues. The CDR3, as DNA: TGCGCCAGCACCGTCCCGAACACCGGGGAGCTGTTTTTT. Protein sequence: CASTVPNTGELFF.

The chain couples TRBV10-2 to TRBJ1-2, with 11 bases identical to TRBD1. V shed 3 bases and J 3 bases; nucleotides not matched to a gene: 9. This CDR3 has 17 amino acids. Germline CDR1 is WSHSY and CDR2 is SAAADI. In nucleotides, the CDR3 is TGCGCCAGCAGTGACTCACCGGGACAGGGGGTCGACTATGGCTACACCTTC. Protein product: CASSDSPGQGVDYGYTF.

J is TRBJ2-7 and V is TRBV4-1; 11 nucleotides line up with TRBD1. The CDR3 runs 15 residues. V gave up 2 bases and J gave up 5 bases; unmatched junction bases: 5. Germline V gene data show CDR1 as MGHRA and CDR2 as YSYEKL. CDR3 residues: CASSQTGQGGNEQYF. CDR3 nucleotide sequence: TGCGCCAGCAGCCAAACGGGACAGGGGGGGAACGAGCAGTACTTC.

The V call is TRBV6-5, the J call TRBJ2-3; D is unresolved. V lost 0 bases and J 1 base, leaving 8 bases between the germline ends. Looked up from germline, CDR1 is MNHEY and CDR2 is SVGAGI. This CDR3 has 15 amino acids. The CDR3 loop reads CASSYSAHGTDTQYF. The CDR3 DNA is TGTGCCAGCAGTTACTCGGCCCATGGCACAGATACGCAGTATTTT.

A single count supports this clone. This chain links TRBV7-6 with TRBJ2-5; weak D call: TRBD1 (5 bases). Germline assignment: CDR1 SGHVS and CDR2 FNYEAQ. The V end was cut by 5 bases, the J end by 3 bases, with 16 bases between. This CDR3 is 15 amino acids long. For the CDR3, the DNA is TGTGCCAGCAGCAATCCCCGCGGCAGGGAAGAGACCCAGTACTTC. This translates into CASSNPRGREETQYF.

This chain uses TRBV18 with TRBJ2-1; possible D gene TRBD1, 6 bases. Germline loops: CDR1 KGHSH, CDR2 LQKENI. V lost 3 bases, J lost 2 bases, and 8 bases lay in between. This CDR3 has 14 amino acids. The CDR3 bases are TGTGCCAGCTCACCGGACAGAGCCTACAATGAGCAGTTCTTC. Protein: CASSPDRAYNEQFF. Combining the CDR3 with reference TRBV18 and TRBJ2-1 gives the whole variable domain NAGVMQNPRHLVRRRGQEARLRCSPMKGHSHVYWYRQLPEEGLKFMVYLQKENIIDESGMPKERFSAEFPKEGPSILRIQQVVRGDSAAYFCASSPDRAYNEQFFGPGTRLTVL.

This chain connects TRBV7-2 to TRBJ2-3, with TRBD2 as a possible D gene (6 bases). V was trimmed by 5 bases and J by 8 bases, leaving 17 bases between them. Per germline, CDR1 SGHTA and CDR2 FQGNSA. The CDR3 runs 14 residues. DNA for the CDR3: TGTGCCAGCAGCCTTGGCGGCGGGGCGGGTACGCAGTATTTT. Amino acid sequence: CASSLGGGAGTQYF.

CDR3 sequence reads: CSVKTGSGFGETQYF. In DNA form, the CDR3 reads TGCAGCGTTAAAACAGGGTCGGGTTTCGGTGAGACCCAGTACTTC. This chain uses TRBV29-1 with TRBJ2-5; D might be TRBD1 (6 bases). Trimming pared 5 bases from V and 5 bases from J, leaving 21 bases between. Per the germline V gene, CDR1 is SQVTM and CDR2 is ANQGSEA. The CDR3 is 15 residues long.

The chain combines TRBV2 with TRBJ2-3; D remains ambiguous. Germline-derived CDR1 and CDR2 are SNHLY and FYNNEI. This CDR3 region has 15 residues. V was pared by 4 bases and J by 1 base, with 12 bases between. The CDR3 DNA reads as TGTGCCAGCAGTGCTAAAGGGTTAGGCACAGATACGCAGTATTTT. Amino acids: CASSAKGLGTDTQYF.

The chain is built from TRBV4-1 and TRBJ2-7, with D tentatively TRBD1 (6 bases). Germline lookup yields CDR1 MGHRA and CDR2 YSYEKL. Trimming cost V 5 bases and J 3 bases, with 11 bases left between them. CDR3 length equals 13 residues. The CDR3 coding sequence is TGCGCCAGCAGCTTACAACAGGGCTACGAGCAGTACTTC. Amino acids: CASSLQQGYEQYF.

The chain's CDR3 is CASSAWTSPTDTQYF. The DNA of the CDR3 is TGTGCCAGCAGTGCCTGGACAAGTCCAACAGATACGCAGTATTTT. V usage is TRBV2 and J usage is TRBJ2-3; tentatively, D is TRBD1 (5 bases). With 4 bases removed from V and 3 bases from J, the gap between germline ends came to 14 bases. Looked up from germline, CDR1 is SNHLY and CDR2 is FYNNEI. This CDR3 has 15 residues.

The chain is built from TRBV12-3 or TRBV12-4 and TRBJ2-3; D uncertain. CDR3 length: 10 amino acids. V lost 4 bases and J lost 6, with 2 bases in between. CDR3 sequence (DNA): TGTGCCAGCAGTTGGGATACGCAGTATTTT. It codes for CASSWDTQYF.

J is TRBJ1-1 and V is TRBV19, with D maybe TRBD1 (5 bases). The CDR3 is 13 amino acids. Trimming took off 1 base at V and 4 bases at J, with 7 bases between the two ends. Germline V gives CDR1 LNHDA, CDR2 SQIVND (reference sequence). The CDR3 here is CASSIAGGTEAFF. The CDR3 nucleotides read TGTGCCAGTAGTATAGCGGGGGGCACTGAAGCTTTCTTT.

In this sample, this clone turned up once. A read error may account for a junction end that differs from germline. The chain uses TRBV12-3 or TRBV12-4 and TRBJ2-7; 7 bases fit TRBD2. The CDR3 consists of 13 residues. The CDR3 DNA reads TGTGCCAGCAGCTTAGCGGGTGCGCACGAGCAGTACTTC. This codes for CASSLAGAHEQYF.